The sequence of this T cell receptor (beta chain) was determined in a study of blood T cell repertoires in COVID-19. The protocol was immunoSEQ multiplex PCR, while the TCRdb copy is restricted to in-frame clones and leaves out a portion. The sample comprises some 250,000 clones, roughly 86% of which are singletons, and around 0.78% rests with the top ten. This clone was counted once. Germline V gene data show CDR1 as SGHRS and CDR2 as YFSETQ. The CDR3 has 15 amino acids. The ends were cut back, 4 bases at V and 4 bases at J, with 15 bases in the middle. Input material: peripheral blood. The genes are TRBV5-1 and TRBJ1-3; D perhaps matches TRBD1 (5 bases). This TCR was recovered from a woman aged 25 to 39 with acute or convalescent COVID-19. DNA of the CDR3: TGCGCCAGCAGCGTCTGGGGGGGTTCCGGAAACACCATATATTTT. Its protein product is CASSVWGGSGNTIYF. Complete variable domain (other parts from reference TRBV5-1 and TRBJ1-3): KAGVTQTPRYLIKTRGQQVTLSCSPISGHRSVSWYQQTPGQGLQFLFEYFSETQRNKGNFPGRFSGRQFSNSRSEMNVSTLELGDSALYLCASSVWGGSGNTIYFGEGSWLTVV.